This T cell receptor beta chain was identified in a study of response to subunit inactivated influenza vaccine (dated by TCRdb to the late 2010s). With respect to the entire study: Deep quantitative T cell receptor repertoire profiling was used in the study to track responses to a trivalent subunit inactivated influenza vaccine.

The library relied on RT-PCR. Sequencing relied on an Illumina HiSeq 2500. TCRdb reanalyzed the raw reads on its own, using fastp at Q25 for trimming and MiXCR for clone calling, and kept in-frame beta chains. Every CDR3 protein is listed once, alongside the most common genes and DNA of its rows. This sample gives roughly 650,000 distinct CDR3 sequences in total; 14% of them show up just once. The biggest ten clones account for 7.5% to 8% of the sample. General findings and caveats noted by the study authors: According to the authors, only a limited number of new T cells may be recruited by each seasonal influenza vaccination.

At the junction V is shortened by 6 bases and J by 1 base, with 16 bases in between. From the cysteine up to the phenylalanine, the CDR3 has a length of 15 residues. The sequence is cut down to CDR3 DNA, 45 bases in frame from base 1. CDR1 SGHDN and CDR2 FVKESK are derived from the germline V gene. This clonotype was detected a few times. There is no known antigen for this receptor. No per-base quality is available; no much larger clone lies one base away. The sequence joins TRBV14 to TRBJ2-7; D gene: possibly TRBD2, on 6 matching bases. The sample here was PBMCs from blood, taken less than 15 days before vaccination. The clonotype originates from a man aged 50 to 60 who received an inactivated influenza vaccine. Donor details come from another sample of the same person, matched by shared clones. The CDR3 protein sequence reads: CASSLQAGGSYEQYF. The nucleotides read TGTGCCAGCAGTCTCCAAGCCGGGGGTTCCTACGAGCAGTACTTC.